Sequencing of this T cell receptor (beta chain) was carried out in a study of cytomegalovirus exposure and HLA in healthy donors. About the study: Earlier, 100 million to 130 million unique TCR beta sequences were recovered from about 200 million T cells by an analysis.

V lost 0 bases, J lost 4 bases, and 13 bases lay in between. The germline V gene encodes CDR1 GTSNPN and CDR2 SVGIG (reference sequence). CDR3 length equals 16 residues. The study, taken as a whole, reports: Follow-up analysis later connected one missense variant in DCLRE1C with trimming of TCR beta V- and J-genes. Per a prior analysis, the majority of TCR beta V segments were productive roughly 87% or roughly 30% of the time.

About this clone: What it binds is unknown.

Amplification used 60 Vbeta primers and 13 Jbeta primers. Assay used: immunoSEQ multiplex PCR; TCRdb lists only in-frame clones, some missing. The table has around 130,000 clones, 83% seen once. The sequencing sample was made of PBMCs. This rearrangement joins TRBV30 to TRBJ1-6; a possible D gene is TRBD1 (5 bases). The TCR sequence derives from a girl aged 2 to 9 in good health and CMV-seronegative. The CDR3 here is CAWSVLPQGYNSPLHF. As DNA, the CDR3 is TGTGCCTGGAGTGTACTCCCGCAGGGTTATAATTCACCCCTCCACTTT.